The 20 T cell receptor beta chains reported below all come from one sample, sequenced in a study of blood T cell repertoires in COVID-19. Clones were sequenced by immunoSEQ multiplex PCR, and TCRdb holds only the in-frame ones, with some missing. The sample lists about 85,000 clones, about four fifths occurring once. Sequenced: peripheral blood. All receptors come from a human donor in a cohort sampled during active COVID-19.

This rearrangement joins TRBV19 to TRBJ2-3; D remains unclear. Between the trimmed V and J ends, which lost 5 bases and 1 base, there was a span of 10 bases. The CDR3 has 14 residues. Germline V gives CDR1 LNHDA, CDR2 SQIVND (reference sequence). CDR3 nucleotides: TGTGCCAGTAGTCGCCTTACTCGCACAGATACGCAGTATTTT. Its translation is CASSRLTRTDTQYF. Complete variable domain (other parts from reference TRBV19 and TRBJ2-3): DGGITQSPKYLFRKEGQNVTLSCEQNLNHDAMYWYRQDPGQGLRLIYYSQIVNDFQKGDIAEGYSVSREKKESFPLTVTSAQKNPTAFYLCASSRLTRTDTQYFGPGTRLTVL.

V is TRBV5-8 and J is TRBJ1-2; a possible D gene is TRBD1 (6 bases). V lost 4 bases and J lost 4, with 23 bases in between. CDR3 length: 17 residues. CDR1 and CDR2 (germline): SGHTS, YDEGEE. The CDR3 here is CASSRRIIDRPIYGYTF. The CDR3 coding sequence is TGTGCCAGCAGCCGTCGTATTATTGACAGGCCGATCTATGGCTACACCTTC.

The CDR3 region is CASSSGTSGGEQYF. The CDR3 nucleotides are TGTGCCAGCAGCTCAGGGACTAGCGGGGGCGAGCAGTACTTC. The V gene is TRBV6-5, the J gene TRBJ2-7, with 14 positions matching TRBD2. Germline CDR1 reads MNHEY; CDR2 reads SVGAGI. The junction had 4 bases not matched to a gene; V was cut back by 6 bases and J by 6 bases. This CDR3 is 14 amino acids long.

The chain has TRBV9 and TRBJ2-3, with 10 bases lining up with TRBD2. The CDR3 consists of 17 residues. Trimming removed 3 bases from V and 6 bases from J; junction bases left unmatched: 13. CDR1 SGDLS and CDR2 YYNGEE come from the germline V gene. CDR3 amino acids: CASSARPAGGPSDTQYF. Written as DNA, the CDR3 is TGTGCCAGCAGCGCCCGTCCAGCGGGGGGGCCCTCCGATACGCAGTATTTT. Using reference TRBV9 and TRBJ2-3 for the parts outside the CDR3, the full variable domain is DSGVTQTPKHLITATGQRVTLRCSPRSGDLSVYWYQQSLDQGLQFLIQYYNGEERAKGNILERFSAQQFPDLHSELNLSSLELGDSALYFCASSARPAGGPSDTQYFGPGTRLTVL.

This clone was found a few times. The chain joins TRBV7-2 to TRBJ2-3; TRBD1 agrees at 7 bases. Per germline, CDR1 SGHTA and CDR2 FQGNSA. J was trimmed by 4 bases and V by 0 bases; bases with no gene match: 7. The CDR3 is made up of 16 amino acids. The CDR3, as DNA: TGTGCCAGCAGCTTAGCCCCCCCCACAGGGGCAGATACGCAGTATTTT. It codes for CASSLAPPTGADTQYF. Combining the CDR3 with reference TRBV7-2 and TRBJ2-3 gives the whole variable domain GAGVSQSPSNKVTEKGKDVELRCDPISGHTALYWYRQSLGQGLEFLIYFQGNSAPDKSGLPSDRFSAERTGGSVSTLTIQRTQQEDSAVYLCASSLAPPTGADTQYFGPGTRLTVL.

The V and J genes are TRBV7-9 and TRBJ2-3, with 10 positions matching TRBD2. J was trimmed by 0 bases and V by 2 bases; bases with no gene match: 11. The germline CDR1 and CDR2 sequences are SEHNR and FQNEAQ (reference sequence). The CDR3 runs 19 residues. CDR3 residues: CASSLLRPSGGISTDTQYF. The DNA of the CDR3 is TGTGCCAGCAGCTTATTGCGCCCTAGCGGGGGAATAAGCACAGATACGCAGTATTTT.

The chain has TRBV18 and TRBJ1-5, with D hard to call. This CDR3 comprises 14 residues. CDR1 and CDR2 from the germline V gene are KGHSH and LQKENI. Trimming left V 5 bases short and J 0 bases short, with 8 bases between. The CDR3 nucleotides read TGTGCCAGCTCATCACAGCGTAGCAATCAGCCCCAGCATTTT. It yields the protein CASSSQRSNQPQHF.

In DNA, the CDR3 is TGTGCCAGCAGCTGGTACGGGGGGGCGGAGACCCAGTACTTC. Translated: CASSWYGGAETQYF. The genes are TRBV7-2 and TRBJ2-5; 8 bases fit TRBD2. J gave up 5 bases and V 4 bases, and 6 bases lay outside the gene matches. CDR1 SGHTA and CDR2 FQGNSA come from the germline V gene. This CDR3 is 14 amino acids long.

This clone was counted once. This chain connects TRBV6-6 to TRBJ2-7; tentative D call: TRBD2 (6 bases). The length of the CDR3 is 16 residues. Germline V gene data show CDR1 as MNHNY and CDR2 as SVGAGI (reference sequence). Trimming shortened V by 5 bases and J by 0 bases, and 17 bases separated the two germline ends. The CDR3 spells CASSPGTRGDSYEQYF. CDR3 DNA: TGTGCCAGCAGTCCCGGGACTCGCGGAGACTCCTACGAGCAGTACTTC.

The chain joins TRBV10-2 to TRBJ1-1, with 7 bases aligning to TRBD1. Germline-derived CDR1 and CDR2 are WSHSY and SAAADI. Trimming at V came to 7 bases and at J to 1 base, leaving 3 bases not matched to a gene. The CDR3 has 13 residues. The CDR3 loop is CASTRQGNTEAFF. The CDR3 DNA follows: TGCGCCAGCACCAGACAGGGGAACACTGAAGCTTTCTTT.

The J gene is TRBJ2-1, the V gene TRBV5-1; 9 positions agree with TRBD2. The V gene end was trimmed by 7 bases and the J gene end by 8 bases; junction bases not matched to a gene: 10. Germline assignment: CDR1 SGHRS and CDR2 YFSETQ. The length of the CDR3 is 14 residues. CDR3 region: CASAARGGLYEQFF. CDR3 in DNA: TGCGCCAGCGCCGCGCGGGGGGGCCTCTATGAGCAGTTCTTC.

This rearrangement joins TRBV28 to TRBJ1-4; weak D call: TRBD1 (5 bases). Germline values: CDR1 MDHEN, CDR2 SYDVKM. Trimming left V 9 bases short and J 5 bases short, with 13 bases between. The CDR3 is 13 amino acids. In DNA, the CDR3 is TGTGCCAGTACCTATGGGGGGAATGAAAAACTGTTTTTT. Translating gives CASTYGGNEKLFF. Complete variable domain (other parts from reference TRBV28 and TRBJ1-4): DVKVTQSSRYLVKRTGEKVFLECVQDMDHENMFWYRQDPGLGLRLIYFSYDVKMKEKGDIPEGYSVSREKKERFSLILESASTNQTSMYLCASTYGGNEKLFFGSGTQLSVL.

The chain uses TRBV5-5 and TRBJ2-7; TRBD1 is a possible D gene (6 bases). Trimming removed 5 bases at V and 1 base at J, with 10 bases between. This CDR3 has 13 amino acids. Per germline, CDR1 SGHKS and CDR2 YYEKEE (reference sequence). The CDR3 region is CASSTGNSYEQYF. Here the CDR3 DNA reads TGTGCCAGCAGTACAGGGAATTCCTACGAGCAGTACTTC.

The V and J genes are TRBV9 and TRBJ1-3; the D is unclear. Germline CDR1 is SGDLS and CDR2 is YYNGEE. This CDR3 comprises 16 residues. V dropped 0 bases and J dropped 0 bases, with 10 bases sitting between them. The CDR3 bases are TGTGCCAGCAGCGTAGGATTGGTGAGCTCTGGAAACACCATATATTTT. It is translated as CASSVGLVSSGNTIYF.

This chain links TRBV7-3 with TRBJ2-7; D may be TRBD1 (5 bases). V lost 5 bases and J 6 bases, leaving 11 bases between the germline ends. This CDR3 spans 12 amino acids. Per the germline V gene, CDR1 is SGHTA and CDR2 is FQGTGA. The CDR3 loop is CASSRNRGEQYF. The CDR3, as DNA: TGTGCCAGCAGCCGGAATAGGGGCGAGCAGTACTTC.

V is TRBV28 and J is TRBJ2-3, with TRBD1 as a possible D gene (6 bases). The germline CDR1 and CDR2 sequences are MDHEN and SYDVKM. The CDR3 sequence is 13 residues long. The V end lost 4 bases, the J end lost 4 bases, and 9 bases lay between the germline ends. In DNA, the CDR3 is TGTGCCAGCAGTTCACAGGGCTCAGATACGCAGTATTTT. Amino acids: CASSSQGSDTQYF.

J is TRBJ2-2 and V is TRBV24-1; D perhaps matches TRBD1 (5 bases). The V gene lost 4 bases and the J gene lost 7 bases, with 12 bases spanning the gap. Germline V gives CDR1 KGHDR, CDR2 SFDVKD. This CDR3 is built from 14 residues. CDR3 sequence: CATSDLGTGGELFF. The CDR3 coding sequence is TGTGCCACCAGTGACCTGGGTACAGGCGGGGAGCTGTTTTTT.

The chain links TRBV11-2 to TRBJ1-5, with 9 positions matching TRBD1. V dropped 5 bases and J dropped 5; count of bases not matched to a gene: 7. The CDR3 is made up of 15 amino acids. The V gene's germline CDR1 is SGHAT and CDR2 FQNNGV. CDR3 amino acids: CASSSGTGKYQPQHF. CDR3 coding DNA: TGTGCCAGCAGCAGCGGGACAGGGAAATATCAGCCCCAGCATTTT.

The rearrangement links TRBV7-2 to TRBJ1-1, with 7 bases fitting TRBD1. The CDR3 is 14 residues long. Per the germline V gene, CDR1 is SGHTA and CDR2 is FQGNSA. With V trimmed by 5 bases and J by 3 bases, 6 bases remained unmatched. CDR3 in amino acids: CASSPRQGDTEAFF. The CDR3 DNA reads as TGTGCCAGCAGCCCCCGACAGGGCGACACTGAAGCTTTCTTT.

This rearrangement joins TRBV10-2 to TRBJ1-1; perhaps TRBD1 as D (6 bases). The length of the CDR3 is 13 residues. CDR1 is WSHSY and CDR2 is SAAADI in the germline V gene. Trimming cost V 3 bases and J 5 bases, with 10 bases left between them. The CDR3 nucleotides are TGCGCCAGCAGTGAAGGCCAGGGGACTGAAGCTTTCTTT. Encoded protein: CASSEGQGTEAFF.